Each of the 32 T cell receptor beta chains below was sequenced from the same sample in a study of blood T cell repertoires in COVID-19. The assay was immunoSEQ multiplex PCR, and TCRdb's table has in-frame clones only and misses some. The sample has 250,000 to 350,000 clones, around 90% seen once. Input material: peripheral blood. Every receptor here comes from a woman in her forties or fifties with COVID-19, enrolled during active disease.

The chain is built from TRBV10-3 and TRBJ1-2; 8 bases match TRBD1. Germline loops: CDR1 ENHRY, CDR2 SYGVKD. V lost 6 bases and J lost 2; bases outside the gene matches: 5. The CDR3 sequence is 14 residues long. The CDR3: CAIRSDRENYGYTF. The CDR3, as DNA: TGTGCCATCAGATCGGACAGGGAGAACTATGGCTACACCTTC.

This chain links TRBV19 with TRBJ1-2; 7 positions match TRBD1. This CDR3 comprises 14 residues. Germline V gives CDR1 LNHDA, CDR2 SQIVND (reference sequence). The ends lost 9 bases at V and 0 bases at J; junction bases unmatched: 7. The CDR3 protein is CASRGQNTNYGYTF. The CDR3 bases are TGTGCCAGCCGGGGACAGAATACTAACTATGGCTACACCTTC.

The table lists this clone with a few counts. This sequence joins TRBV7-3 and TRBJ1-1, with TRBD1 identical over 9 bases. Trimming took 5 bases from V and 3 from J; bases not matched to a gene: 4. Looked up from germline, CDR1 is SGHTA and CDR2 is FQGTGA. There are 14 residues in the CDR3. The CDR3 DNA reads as TGTGCCAGCAGCCAGGGACAGGGCCACACTGAAGCTTTCTTT. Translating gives CASSQGQGHTEAFF.

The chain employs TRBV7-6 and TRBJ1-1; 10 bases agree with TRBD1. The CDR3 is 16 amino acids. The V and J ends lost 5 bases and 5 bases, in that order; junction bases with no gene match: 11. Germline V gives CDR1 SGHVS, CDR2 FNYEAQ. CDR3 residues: CASSGETGGRGTEAFF. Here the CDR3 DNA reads TGTGCCAGCAGCGGAGAGACAGGGGGCCGAGGGACTGAAGCTTTCTTT.

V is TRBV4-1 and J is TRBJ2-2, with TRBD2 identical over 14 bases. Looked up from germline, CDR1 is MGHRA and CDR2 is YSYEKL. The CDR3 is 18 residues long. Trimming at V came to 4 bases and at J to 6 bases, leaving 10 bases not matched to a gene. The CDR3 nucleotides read TGCGCCAGCAGCCTGGGACTAGCGGGAGTGAGTTTGGCCGGGGAGCTGTTTTTT. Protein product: CASSLGLAGVSLAGELFF.

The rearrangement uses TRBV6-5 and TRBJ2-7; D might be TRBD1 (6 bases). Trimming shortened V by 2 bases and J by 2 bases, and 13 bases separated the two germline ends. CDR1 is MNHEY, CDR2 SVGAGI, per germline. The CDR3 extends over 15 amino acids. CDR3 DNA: TGTGCCAGCAGTTACGGGCAGGGGCGAACCTACGAGCAGTACTTC. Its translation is CASSYGQGRTYEQYF.

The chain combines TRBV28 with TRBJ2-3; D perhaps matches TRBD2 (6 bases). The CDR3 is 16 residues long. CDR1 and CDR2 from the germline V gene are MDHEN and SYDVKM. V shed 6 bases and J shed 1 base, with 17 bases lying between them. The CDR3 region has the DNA TGTGCCAGCAGAGGGAGGCGGACACTCGGCACAGATACGCAGTATTTT. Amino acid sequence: CASRGRRTLGTDTQYF.

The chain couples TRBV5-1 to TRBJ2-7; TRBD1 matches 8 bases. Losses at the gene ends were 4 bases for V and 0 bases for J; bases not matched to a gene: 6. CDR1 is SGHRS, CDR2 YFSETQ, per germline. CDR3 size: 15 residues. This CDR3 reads CASSPGQASSYEQYF. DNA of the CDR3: TGCGCCAGCAGCCCGGGACAGGCGAGCTCCTACGAGCAGTACTTC. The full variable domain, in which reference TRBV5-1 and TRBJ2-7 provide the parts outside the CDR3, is KAGVTQTPRYLIKTRGQQVTLSCSPISGHRSVSWYQQTPGQGLQFLFEYFSETQRNKGNFPGRFSGRQFSNSRSEMNVSTLELGDSALYLCASSPGQASSYEQYFGPGTRLTVT.

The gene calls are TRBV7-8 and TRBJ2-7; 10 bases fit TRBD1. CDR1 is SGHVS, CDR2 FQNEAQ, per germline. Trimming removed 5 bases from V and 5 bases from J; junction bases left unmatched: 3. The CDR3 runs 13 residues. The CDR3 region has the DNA TGTGCCAGCAGCCGGGACAGGGGCGACGAGCAGTACTTC. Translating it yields CASSRDRGDEQYF.

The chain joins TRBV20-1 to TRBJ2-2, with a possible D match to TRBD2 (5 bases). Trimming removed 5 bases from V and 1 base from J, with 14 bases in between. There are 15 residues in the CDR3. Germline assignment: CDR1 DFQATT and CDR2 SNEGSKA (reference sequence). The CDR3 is CSARVVGVNTGELFF. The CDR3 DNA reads TGCAGTGCTCGTGTTGTGGGAGTGAACACCGGGGAGCTGTTTTTT.

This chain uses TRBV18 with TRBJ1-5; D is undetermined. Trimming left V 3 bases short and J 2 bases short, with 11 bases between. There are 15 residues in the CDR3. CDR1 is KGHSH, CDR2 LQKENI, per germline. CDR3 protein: CASSPANVGNQPQHF. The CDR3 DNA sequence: TGTGCCAGCTCACCCGCGAACGTGGGCAATCAGCCCCAGCATTTT.

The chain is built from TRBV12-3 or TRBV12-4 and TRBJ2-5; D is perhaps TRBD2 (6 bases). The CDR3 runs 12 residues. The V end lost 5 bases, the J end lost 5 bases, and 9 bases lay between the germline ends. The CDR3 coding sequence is TGTGCCAGCAGTGAGCGGGTGGAGACCCAGTACTTC. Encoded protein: CASSERVETQYF.

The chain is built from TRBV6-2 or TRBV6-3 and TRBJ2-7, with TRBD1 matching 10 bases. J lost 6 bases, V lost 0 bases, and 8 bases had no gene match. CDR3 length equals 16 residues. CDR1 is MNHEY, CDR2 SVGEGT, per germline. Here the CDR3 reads CASSYSKGQGSSEQYF. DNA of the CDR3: TGTGCCAGCAGTTACTCGAAGGGACAGGGGTCCAGCGAGCAGTACTTC.

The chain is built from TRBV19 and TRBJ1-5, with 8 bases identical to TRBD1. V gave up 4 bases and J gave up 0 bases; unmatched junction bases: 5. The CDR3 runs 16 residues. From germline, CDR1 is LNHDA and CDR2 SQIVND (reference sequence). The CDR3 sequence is CASSTGTGYSNQPQHF. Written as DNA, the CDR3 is TGTGCCAGTAGTACCGGGACAGGCTATAGCAATCAGCCCCAGCATTTT.

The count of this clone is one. The CDR3: CAWSVGRGHEQYF. As DNA, the CDR3 is TGTGCCTGGAGTGTCGGAAGGGGTCACGAGCAGTACTTC. The rearrangement joins TRBV30 to TRBJ2-7; D possibly corresponds to TRBD1 (5 bases). The germline CDR1 and CDR2 sequences are GTSNPN and SVGIG (reference sequence). The CDR3 sequence is 13 residues long. The V end lost 0 bases, the J end lost 5 bases, and 11 bases lay between the germline ends.

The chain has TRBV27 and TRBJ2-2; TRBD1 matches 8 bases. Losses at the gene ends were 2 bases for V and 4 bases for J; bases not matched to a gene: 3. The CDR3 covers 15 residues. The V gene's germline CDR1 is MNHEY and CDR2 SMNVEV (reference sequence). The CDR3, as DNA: TGTGCCAGCAGTTTAGCACAGGGGGTCACCGGGGAGCTGTTTTTT. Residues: CASSLAQGVTGELFF.

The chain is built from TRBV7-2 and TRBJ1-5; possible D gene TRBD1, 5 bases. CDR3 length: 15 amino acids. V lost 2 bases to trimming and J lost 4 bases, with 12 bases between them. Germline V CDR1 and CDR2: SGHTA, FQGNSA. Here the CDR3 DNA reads TGTGCCAGCAGCTTATTACCTCCAGGGAATCAGCCCCAGCATTTT. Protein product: CASSLLPPGNQPQHF. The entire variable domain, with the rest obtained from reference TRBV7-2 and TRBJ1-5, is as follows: GAGVSQSPSNKVTEKGKDVELRCDPISGHTALYWYRQSLGQGLEFLIYFQGNSAPDKSGLPSDRFSAERTGGSVSTLTIQRTQQEDSAVYLCASSLLPPGNQPQHFGDGTRLSIL.

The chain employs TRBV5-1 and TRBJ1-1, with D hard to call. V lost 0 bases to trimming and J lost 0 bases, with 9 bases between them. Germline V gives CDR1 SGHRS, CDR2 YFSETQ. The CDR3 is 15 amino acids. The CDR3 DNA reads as TGCGCCAGCAGCTTGGTCGGAGGAATGAACACTGAAGCTTTCTTT. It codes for CASSLVGGMNTEAFF.

The CDR3 loop reads CASSLTSGRKSYEQYF. The CDR3 nucleotides read TGCGCCAGCAGCTTGACTAGCGGGAGAAAGTCCTACGAGCAGTACTTC. This sequence joins TRBV5-1 and TRBJ2-7; 11 bases fit TRBD2. The germline gives CDR1 SGHRS, CDR2 YFSETQ. This CDR3 is built from 16 residues. With V trimmed by 1 base and J by 1 base, 4 bases remained unmatched.

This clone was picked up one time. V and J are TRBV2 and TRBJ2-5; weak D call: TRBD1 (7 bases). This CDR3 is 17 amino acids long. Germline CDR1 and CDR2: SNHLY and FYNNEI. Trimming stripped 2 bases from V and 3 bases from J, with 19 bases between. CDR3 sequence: CASSERGRETKKETQYF. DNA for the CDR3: TGTGCCAGCAGTGAAAGGGGGCGGGAAACCAAGAAAGAGACCCAGTACTTC. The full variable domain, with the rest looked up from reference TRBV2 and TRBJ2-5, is EPEVTQTPSHQVTQMGQEVILRCVPISNHLYFYWYRQILGQKVEFLVSFYNNEISEKSEIFDDQFSVERPDGSNFTLKIRSTKLEDSAMYFCASSERGRETKKETQYFGPGTRLLVL.

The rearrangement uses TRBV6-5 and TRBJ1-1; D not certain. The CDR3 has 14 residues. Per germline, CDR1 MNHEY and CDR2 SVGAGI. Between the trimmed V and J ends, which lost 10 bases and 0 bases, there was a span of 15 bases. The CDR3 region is CATLSGRLNTEAFF. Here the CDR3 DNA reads TGTGCCACCCTCTCTGGCCGCTTGAACACTGAAGCTTTCTTT.

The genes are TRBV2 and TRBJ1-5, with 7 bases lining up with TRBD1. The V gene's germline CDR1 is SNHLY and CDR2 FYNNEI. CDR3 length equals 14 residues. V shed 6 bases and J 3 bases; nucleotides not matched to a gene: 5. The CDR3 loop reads CASRQTGDNQPQHF. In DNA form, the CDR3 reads TGTGCCAGCAGGCAAACAGGGGACAATCAGCCCCAGCATTTT.

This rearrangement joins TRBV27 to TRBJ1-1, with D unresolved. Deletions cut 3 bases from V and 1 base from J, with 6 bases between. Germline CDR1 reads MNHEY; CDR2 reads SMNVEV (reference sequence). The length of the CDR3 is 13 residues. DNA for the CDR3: TGTGCCAGCAGTTTTCGACAGAACACTGAAGCTTTCTTT. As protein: CASSFRQNTEAFF.

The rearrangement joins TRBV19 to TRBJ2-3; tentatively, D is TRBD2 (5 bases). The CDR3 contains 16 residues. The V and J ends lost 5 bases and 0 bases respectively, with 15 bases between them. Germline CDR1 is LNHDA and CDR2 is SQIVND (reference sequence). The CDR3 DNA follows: TGTGCCAGTAGTTGGTCGCGGGTTCCTAGCACAGATACGCAGTATTTT. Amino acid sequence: CASSWSRVPSTDTQYF.

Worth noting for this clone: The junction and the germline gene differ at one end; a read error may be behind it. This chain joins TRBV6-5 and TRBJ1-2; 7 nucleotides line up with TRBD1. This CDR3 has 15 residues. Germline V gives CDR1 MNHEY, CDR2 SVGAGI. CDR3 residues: CASTKVDRTDYGHTF. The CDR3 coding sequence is TGTGCCAGCACCAAAGTGGACAGGACTGACTATGGCCACACCTTC.

In DNA form, the CDR3 reads TGTGCCAGCAGCTTTTCGATCCAGTACAATGAGCAGTTCTTC. Protein sequence: CASSFSIQYNEQFF. The rearrangement uses TRBV5-5 and TRBJ2-1; D call uncertain. The V gene lost 2 bases and the J gene lost 4 bases, with 10 bases spanning the gap. The germline V gene has CDR1 SGHKS and CDR2 YYEKEE (reference sequence). The CDR3 sequence is 14 residues long.

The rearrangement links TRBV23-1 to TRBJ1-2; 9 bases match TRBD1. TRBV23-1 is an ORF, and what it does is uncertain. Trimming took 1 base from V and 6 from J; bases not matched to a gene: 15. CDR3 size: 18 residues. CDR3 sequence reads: CASSQLRYPYRGRDGYTF. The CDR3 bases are TGCGCCAGCAGTCAATTGAGATACCCCTACAGGGGGCGAGATGGCTACACCTTC.

The CDR3 sequence is CSSGGQGGADTQYF. In DNA, the CDR3 is TGCAGCTCTGGCGGACAGGGAGGTGCAGATACGCAGTATTTT. The chain combines TRBV29-1 with TRBJ2-3; 8 nucleotides line up with TRBD1. Germline-derived CDR1 and CDR2 are SQVTM and ANQGSEA. V lost 8 bases to trimming and J lost 4 bases; unmatched junction nucleotides: 11. This CDR3 contains 14 residues.

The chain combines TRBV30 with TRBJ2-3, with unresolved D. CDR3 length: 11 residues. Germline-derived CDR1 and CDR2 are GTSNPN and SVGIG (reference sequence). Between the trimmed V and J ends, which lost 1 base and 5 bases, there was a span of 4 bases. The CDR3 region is CAWSARDTQYF. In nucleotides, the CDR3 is TGTGCCTGGAGTGCCCGAGATACGCAGTATTTT.

The CDR3 sequence is CASSEAGAGGYQETQYF. In DNA form, the CDR3 reads TGTGCCAGCAGTGAAGCGGGGGCAGGGGGCTACCAAGAGACCCAGTACTTC. This chain uses TRBV6-1 with TRBJ2-5; 8 bases agree with TRBD1. Germline V CDR1 and CDR2: MNHNS, SASEGT. This CDR3 has 17 amino acids. V shed 0 bases, J shed 0 bases, and the junction held 6 bases outside the gene matches.

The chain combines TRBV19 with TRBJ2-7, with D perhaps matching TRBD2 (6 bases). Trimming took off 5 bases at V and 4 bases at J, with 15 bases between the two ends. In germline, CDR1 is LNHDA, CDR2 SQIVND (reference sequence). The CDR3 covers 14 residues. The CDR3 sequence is CASSGAGRFYEQYF. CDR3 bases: TGTGCCAGTAGTGGGGCGGGACGGTTTTACGAGCAGTACTTC.

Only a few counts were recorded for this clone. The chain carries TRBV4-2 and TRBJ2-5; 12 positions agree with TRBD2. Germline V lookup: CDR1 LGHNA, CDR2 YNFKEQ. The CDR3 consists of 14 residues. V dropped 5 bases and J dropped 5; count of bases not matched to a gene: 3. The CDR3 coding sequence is TGTGCCAGCAGCTATACTAGCGGGAGGGAGACCCAGTACTTC. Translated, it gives CASSYTSGRETQYF.